The present entry profiles one T cell receptor beta chain with its context. The sample comes from a study of control samples from healthy donors and cancer patients. Measured with immunoSEQ multiplex PCR; TCRdb has only the in-frame clones, and not every one. The data hold almost 95,000 clones, with 90% observed a single time. Germline CDR1 reads MNHEY; CDR2 reads SVGEGT. Trimming stripped 5 bases from V and 0 bases from J, with 16 bases between. This CDR3 comprises 16 residues. The specimen sequenced was blood. The gene calls are TRBV6-2 or TRBV6-3 and TRBJ1-1, with a weak D call TRBD1 (6 bases). This sequence originates from a woman younger than 35 in good health. The CDR3, as DNA: TGTGCCAGCAGTCTCCACAGGGATTGGGTGAACACTGAAGCTTTCTTT. Its protein product is CASSLHRDWVNTEAFF.